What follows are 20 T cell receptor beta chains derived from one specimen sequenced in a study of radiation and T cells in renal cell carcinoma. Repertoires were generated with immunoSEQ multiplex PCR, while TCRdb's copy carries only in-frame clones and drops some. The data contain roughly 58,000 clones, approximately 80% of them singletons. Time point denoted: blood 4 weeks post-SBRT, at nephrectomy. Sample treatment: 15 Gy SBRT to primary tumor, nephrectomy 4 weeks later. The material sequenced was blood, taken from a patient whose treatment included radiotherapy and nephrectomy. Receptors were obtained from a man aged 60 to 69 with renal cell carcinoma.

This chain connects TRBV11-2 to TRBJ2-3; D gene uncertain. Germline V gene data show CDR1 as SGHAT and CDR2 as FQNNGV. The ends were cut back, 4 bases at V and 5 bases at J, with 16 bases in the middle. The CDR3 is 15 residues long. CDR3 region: CASSSGSGWGDTQYF. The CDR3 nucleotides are TGTGCCAGCAGCTCCGGTAGTGGCTGGGGAGATACGCAGTATTTT.

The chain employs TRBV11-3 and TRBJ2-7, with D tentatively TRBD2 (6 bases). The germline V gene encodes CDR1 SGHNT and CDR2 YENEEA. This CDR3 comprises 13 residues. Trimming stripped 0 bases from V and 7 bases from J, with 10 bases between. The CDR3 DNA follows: TGTGCCAGCAGCTTAGAGGAGGGGACTGAGCAGTACGTC. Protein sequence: CASSLEEGTEQYV.

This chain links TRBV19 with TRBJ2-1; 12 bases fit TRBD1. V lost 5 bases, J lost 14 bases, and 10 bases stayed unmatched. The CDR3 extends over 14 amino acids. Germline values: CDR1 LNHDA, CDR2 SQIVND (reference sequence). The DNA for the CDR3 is TGTGCCAGTAGTGTACCCGGGACAGGGGGCAATAAGTTCTTC. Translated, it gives CASSVPGTGGNKFF.

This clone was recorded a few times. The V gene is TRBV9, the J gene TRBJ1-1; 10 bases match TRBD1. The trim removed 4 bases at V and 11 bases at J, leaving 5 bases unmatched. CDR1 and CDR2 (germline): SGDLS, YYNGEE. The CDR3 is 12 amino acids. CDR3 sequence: CASSPGQGVAFF. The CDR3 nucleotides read TGTGCCAGCAGCCCAGGACAGGGGGTGGCTTTCTTT.

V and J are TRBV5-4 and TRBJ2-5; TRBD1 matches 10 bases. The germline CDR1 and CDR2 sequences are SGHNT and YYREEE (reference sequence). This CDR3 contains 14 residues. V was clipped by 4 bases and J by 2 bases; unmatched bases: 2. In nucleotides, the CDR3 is TGTGCCAGCAGCGAGGACAGGGGGCAAGAGACCCAGTACTTC. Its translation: CASSEDRGQETQYF.

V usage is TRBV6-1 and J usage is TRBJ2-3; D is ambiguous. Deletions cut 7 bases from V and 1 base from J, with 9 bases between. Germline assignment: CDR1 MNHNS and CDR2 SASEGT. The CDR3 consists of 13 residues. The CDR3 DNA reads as TGTGCCAGCACCTTTCCGGGCACAGATACGCAGTATTTT. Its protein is CASTFPGTDTQYF.

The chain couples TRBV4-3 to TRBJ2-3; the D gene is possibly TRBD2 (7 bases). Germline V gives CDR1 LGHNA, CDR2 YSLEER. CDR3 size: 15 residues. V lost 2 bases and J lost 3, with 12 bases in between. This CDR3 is CASSQSGGLTDTQYF. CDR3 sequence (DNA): TGCGCCAGCAGCCAATCGGGGGGCCTGACAGATACGCAGTATTTT.

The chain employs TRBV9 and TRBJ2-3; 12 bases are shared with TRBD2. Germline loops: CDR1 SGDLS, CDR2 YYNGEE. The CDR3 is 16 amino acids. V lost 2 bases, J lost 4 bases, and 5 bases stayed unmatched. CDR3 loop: CASSVVLAGGSDTQYF. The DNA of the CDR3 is TGTGCCAGCAGCGTGGTACTAGCGGGAGGTTCAGATACGCAGTATTTT.

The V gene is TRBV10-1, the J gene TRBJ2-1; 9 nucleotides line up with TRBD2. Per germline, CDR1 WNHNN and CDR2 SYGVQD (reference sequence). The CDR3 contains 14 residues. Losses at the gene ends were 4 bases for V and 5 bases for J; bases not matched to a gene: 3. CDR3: CASSASGTNNEQFF. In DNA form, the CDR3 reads TGCGCCAGCAGTGCTAGCGGGACGAACAATGAGCAGTTCTTC.

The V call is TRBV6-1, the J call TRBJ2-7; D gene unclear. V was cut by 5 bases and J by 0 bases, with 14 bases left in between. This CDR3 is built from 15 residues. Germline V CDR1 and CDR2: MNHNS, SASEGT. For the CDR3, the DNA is TGTGCCAGCAGTATTGGTAGGCCGAGCTCCTACGAGCAGTACGTC. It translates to CASSIGRPSSYEQYV.

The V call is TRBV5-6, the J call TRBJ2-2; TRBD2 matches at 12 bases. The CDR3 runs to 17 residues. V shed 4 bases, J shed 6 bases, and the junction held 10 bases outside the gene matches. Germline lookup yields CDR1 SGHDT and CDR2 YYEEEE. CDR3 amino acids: CASSLMRLAGEPGELFF. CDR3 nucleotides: TGTGCCAGCAGCCTGATGCGACTAGCGGGAGAACCCGGGGAGCTGTTTTTT.

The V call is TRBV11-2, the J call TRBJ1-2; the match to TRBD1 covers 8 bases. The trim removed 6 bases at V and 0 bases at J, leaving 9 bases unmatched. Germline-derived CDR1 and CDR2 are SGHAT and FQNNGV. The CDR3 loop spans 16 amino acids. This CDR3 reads CASRRTGTGTNYGYTF. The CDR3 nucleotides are TGTGCCAGCAGAAGAACCGGGACAGGTACTAACTATGGCTACACCTTC.

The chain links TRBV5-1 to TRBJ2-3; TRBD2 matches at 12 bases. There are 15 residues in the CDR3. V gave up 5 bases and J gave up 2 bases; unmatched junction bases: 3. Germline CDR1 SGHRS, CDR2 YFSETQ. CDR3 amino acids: CASRGLAGSTDTQYF. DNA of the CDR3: TGCGCCAGCAGAGGACTAGCGGGATCCACAGATACGCAGTATTTT.

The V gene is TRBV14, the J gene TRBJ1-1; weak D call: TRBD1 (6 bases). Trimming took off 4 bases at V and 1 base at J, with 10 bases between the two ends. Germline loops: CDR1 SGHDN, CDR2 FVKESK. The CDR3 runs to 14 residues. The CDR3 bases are TGTGCCAGCAGCCCCCGACAGGAGAACACTGAAGCTTTCTTT. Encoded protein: CASSPRQENTEAFF. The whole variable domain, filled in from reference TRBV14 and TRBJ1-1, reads EAGVTQFPSHSVIEKGQTVTLRCDPISGHDNLYWYRRVMGKEIKFLLHFVKESKQDESGMPNNRFLAERTGGTYSTLKVQPAELEDSGVYFCASSPRQENTEAFFGQGTRLTVV.

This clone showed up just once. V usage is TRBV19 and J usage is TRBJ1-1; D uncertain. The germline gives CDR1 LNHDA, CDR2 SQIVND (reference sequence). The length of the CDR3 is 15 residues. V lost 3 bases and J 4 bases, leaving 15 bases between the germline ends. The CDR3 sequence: CASSIKGQGGTEAFF. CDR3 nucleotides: TGTGCCAGTAGTATTAAGGGTCAAGGAGGCACTGAAGCTTTCTTT.

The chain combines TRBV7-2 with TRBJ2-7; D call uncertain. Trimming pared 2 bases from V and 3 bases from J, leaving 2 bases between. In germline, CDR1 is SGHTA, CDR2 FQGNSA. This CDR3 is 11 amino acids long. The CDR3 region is CASSLSYEQYF. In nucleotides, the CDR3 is TGTGCCAGCAGCTTAAGCTACGAGCAGTACTTC.

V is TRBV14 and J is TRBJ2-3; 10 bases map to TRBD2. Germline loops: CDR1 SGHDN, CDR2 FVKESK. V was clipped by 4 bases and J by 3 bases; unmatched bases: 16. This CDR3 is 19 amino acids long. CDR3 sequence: CASSPKGVAIAGGTDTQYF. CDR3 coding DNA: TGTGCCAGCAGCCCTAAAGGGGTCGCGATAGCGGGAGGTACAGATACGCAGTATTTT.

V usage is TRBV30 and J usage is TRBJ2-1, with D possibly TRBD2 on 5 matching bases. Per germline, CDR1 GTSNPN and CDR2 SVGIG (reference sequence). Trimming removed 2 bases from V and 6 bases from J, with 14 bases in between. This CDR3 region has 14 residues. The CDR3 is CAWSPRTQANEQFF. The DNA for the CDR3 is TGTGCCTGGAGTCCCCGGACTCAGGCCAATGAGCAGTTCTTC.

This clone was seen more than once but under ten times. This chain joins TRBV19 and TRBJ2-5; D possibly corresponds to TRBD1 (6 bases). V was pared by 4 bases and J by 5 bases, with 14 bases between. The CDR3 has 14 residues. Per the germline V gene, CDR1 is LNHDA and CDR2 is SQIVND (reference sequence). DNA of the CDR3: TGTGCCAGTAGTACAACAGGGTTAACGGAGACCCAGTACTTC. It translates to CASSTTGLTETQYF.

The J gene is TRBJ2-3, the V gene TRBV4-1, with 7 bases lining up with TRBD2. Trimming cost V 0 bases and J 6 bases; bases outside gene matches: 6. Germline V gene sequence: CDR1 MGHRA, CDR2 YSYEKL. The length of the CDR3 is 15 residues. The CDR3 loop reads CASSQEGLNSDTQYF. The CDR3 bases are TGCGCCAGCAGCCAAGAGGGACTAAACTCGGATACGCAGTATTTT.